This is a list of T cell receptor beta chains from one sample in a study of neoadjuvant nivolumab and ipilimumab in lung cancer. Sequencing used immunoSEQ multiplex PCR; TCRdb keeps in-frame clones, though not all of them. Among 40,000 to 60,000 clones listed, around 88% were seen once. The sequenced sample was blood, obtained before neoadjuvant nivolumab, alone or with ipilimumab. The receptors derive from an adult with non-small cell lung cancer. Some clones in this sample may be carry-over from other donors' samples. CDR3s include the opening cysteine and the closing phenylalanine or tryptophan. Fields, in order: clone size, J gene, V gene, D gene, CDR3 DNA, CDR3 protein. D genes are given only for firm matches. Size values are once, few and many counts, or a class for expanded clones, and some rows have none.

. | TRBJ2-2 | TRBV18 | TRBD2 | TGTGCCAGCTCCCCGGGACTAGCCGGCACCGGGGAGCTGTTTTTT | CASSPGLAGTGELFF
. | TRBJ2-5 | TRBV10-1 | . | TGCGCCAGCAGTGAGTTGGGGGCCCCTCACCAAGAGACCCAGTACTTC | CASSELGAPHQETQYF
. | TRBJ2-7 | TRBV4-1 | TRBD2 | TGCGCCAGCAGCCGGGACGTAGGGACTAGCGGACGGCGCTCCTACGAGCAGTACTTC | CASSRDVGTSGRRSYEQYF
. | TRBJ2-7 | TRBV6-5 | . | TGTGCCAGCAGTTACCACGGGGACTCCTACGAGCAGTACTTC | CASSYHGDSYEQYF
. | TRBJ1-2 | TRBV7-2 | . | TGTGCCAGCAGGGAACAGATAGCTAACTATGGCTACACCTTC | CASREQIANYGYTF
once | TRBJ2-3 | TRBV6-5 | TRBD1 | TGTGCCAGCAGTTGGAGACAGGGTAGAGGGGATACGCAGTATTTT | CASSWRQGRGDTQYF
once | TRBJ2-7 | TRBV18 | . | TGTGCCAGCTCACCACGCCAGGGAACCTACGAGCAGTACTTC | CASSPRQGTYEQYF
. | TRBJ2-7 | TRBV6-1 | TRBD2 | TGTGCCAGCCTTGGGGGGGTCTCCTACGAGCAGTACTTC | CASLGGVSYEQYF
. | TRBJ1-3 | TRBV2 | . | TGTGCCAGCAGTATAGGGTATGGAAACACCATATATTTT | CASSIGYGNTIYF
once | TRBJ2-7 | TRBV11-2 | . | TGTGCCAGCAGGATATGGGGTAGCGCCTACGAGCAGTACTTC | CASRIWGSAYEQYF
. | TRBJ2-5 | TRBV28 | . | TGTGCCAGCAGTCCCCTTGGGGCCGGCCGAGAGACCCAGTACTTC | CASSPLGAGRETQYF
. | TRBJ2-2 | TRBV11-2 | . | TGTGCCAGCAGCTTAGATCGATCCACCGGGGAGCTGTTTTTT | CASSLDRSTGELFF
. | TRBJ1-1 | TRBV18 | . | TGTGCCAGCTCCCTCGAGGATAGCGGGTGGGAGAACACTGAAGCTTTCTTT | CASSLEDSGWENTEAFF
medium-sized | TRBJ2-1 | TRBV10-2 | . | TGCGCCAGCACTGGAATCTCCTACAATGAGCAGTTCTTC | CASTGISYNEQFF
. | TRBJ1-3 | TRBV4-1 | . | TGCGCCAGCAGCCAAGGGTACGGGGGGCGTGGAAACACCATATATTTT | CASSQGYGGRGNTIYF
once | TRBJ1-5 | TRBV18 | TRBD1 | TGTGCCAGCTCGCTCGGACAGGGGATGGGTCAGCCCCAGCATTTT | CASSLGQGMGQPQHF
. | TRBJ2-7 | TRBV6-5 | . | TGTGCCAGCAGTTACGCCGGGGACGGAGCCTACGAGCAGTACTTC | CASSYAGDGAYEQYF
. | TRBJ1-1 | TRBV19 | . | TGTGCCACTCATAGAACTGGGGGGAACACTGAAGCTTTCTTT | CATHRTGGNTEAFF
. | TRBJ2-2 | TRBV7-6 | . | TGTGCCAGCAGCCCAGGCTTGATGAACACCGGGGAGCTGTTTTTT | CASSPGLMNTGELFF
. | TRBJ2-3 | TRBV9 | TRBD1 | TGTGCCAGCAGCTTGCAGACAGGGGGCCTAAGAACAGATACGCAGTATTTT | CASSLQTGGLRTDTQYF
. | TRBJ2-7 | TRBV5-4 | . | TGTGCCAGCAGCCCGGTAGGGCGAAGGGTGGAGACCTACGAGCAGTACTTC | CASSPVGRRVETYEQYF
. | TRBJ1-1 | TRBV4-3 | TRBD1 | TGCGCCAGCAGCCAGAGACAGGGGGCGATGAACACTGAAGCTTTCTTT | CASSQRQGAMNTEAFF
. | TRBJ2-7 | TRBV12-5 | . | TGTGCTAGTGCCCTAAGCTACGAGCAGTACTTC | CASALSYEQYF
. | TRBJ2-7 | TRBV14 | . | TGTGCCAGCAGCCGTGACTACCCGGGACCGACCTACGAGCAGTACTTC | CASSRDYPGPTYEQYF